One and the same sample provided the 5 T cell receptor beta chains below, sequenced in a study of T cell responses to AZD1222 COVID-19 vaccine. The assay was immunoSEQ multiplex PCR, and TCRdb's table has in-frame clones only and misses some. The table has 150,000 or so clones, around 92% seen once. The input for sequencing was peripheral blood, taken 28 days after the second AZD1222 dose. These receptor sequences come from an adult who received the AZD1222 COVID-19 vaccine.

The rearrangement joins TRBV11-2 to TRBJ2-7; D not resolved. V was shortened by 2 bases and J by 0 bases, with 8 bases between the two germline ends. The CDR3 runs 14 residues. CDR1 SGHAT and CDR2 FQNNGV come from the germline V gene. The CDR3 nucleotides are TGTGCCAGCAGCTTAAACCCCACCTCCTACGAGCAGTACTTC. It specifies CASSLNPTSYEQYF.

The J gene is TRBJ2-2, the V gene TRBV7-9, with 8 bases that match TRBD1. Unmatched junction bases numbered 0, after V lost 3 bases and J lost 3 bases. The V gene's germline CDR1 is SEHNR and CDR2 FQNEAQ (reference sequence). The length of the CDR3 is 14 residues. CDR3 in amino acids: CASSLTGDTGELFF. In DNA form, the CDR3 reads TGTGCCAGCAGCTTGACAGGGGACACCGGGGAGCTGTTTTTT.

The chain is built from TRBV6-6 and TRBJ1-5; D uncertain. Germline lookup yields CDR1 MNHNY and CDR2 SVGAGI (reference sequence). This CDR3 spans 15 amino acids. Trimming left V 0 bases short and J 3 bases short, with 9 bases between. CDR3 loop: CASSYSKAPNQPQHF. The CDR3 DNA sequence: TGTGCCAGCAGTTACTCGAAAGCCCCCAATCAGCCCCAGCATTTT.

This chain links TRBV19 with TRBJ2-1; 9 positions match TRBD1. CDR1 is LNHDA, CDR2 SQIVND, per germline (reference sequence). With 6 bases clipped from V and 6 bases from J, the junction kept 6 bases outside the gene matches. This CDR3 region has 14 residues. CDR3 nucleotide sequence: TGTGCCAGTAGCCCCCTGGGACAGGGCAATGAGCAGTTCTTC. Translating it yields CASSPLGQGNEQFF.

The V gene is TRBV19, the J gene TRBJ1-1; no reliable D call. Trimming took 4 bases from V and 3 from J, leaving 6 bases between them. The germline V gene has CDR1 LNHDA and CDR2 SQIVND (reference sequence). The CDR3 length is 12 residues. CDR3 residues: CASSKFDTEAFF. The CDR3 DNA reads as TGTGCCAGTAGTAAATTCGACACTGAAGCTTTCTTT.